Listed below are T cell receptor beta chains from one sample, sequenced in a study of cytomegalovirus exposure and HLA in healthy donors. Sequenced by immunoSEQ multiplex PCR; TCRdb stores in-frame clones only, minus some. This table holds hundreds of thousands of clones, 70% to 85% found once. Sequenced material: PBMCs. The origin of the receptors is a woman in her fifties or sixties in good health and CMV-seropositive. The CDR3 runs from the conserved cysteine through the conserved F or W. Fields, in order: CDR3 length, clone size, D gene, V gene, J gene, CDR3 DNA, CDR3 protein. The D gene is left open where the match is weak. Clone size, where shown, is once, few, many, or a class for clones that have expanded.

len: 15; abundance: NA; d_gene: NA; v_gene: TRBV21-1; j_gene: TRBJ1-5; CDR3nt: TGTGCCAGCAGCATTGGGACAGGTTTCAATCAGCCCCAGCATTTT; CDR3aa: CASSIGTGFNQPQHF
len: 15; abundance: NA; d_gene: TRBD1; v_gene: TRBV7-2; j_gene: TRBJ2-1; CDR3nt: TGTGCCAGCAGCTTTGGACAGGGGTCCTACAATGGGCAGTTCTTC; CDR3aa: CASSFGQGSYNGQFF
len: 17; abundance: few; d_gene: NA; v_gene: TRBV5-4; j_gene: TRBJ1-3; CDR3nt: TGTGCCAGCAGCTTGGTAGGCGGCACTTACTCTGGAAACACCATATATTTT; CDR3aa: CASSLVGGTYSGNTIYF
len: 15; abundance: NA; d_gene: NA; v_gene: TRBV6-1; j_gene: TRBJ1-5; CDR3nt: TGTGCCAGCAGTGAAGACTTGTTTAGCAATCAGCCCCAGCATTTT; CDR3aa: CASSEDLFSNQPQHF
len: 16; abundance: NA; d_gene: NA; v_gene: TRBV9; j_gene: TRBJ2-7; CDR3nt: TGTGCCAGCAGCGTAGCTACCGGGCAGGGTAGGGACGAGCAGTACTTC; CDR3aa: CASSVATGQGRDEQYF
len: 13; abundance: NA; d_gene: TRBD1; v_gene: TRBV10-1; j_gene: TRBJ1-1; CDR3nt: TGCGCCAGCGGGGGACAGGGAAACACTGAAGCTTTCTTT; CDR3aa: CASGGQGNTEAFF
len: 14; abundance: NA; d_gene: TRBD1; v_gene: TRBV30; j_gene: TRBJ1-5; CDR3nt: TGTGCCTGGAGTAGGCAGGGGGCTTGGCAGCCCCAGCATTTT; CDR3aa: CAWSRQGAWQPQHF
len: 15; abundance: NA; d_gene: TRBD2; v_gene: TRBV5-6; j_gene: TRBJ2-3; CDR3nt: TGTGCCAGCACCCTACTAGCGGCTAGCACAGATACGCAGTATTTT; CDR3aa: CASTLLAASTDTQYF
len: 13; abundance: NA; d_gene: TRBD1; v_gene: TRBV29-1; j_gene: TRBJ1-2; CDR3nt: TGCAGCGTTGAACAGGGGGCGTCCCTTGGCTACACCTTC; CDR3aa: CSVEQGASLGYTF
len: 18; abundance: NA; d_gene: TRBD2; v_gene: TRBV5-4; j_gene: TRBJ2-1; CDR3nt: TGTGCCAGCAGAACCGGGACTAGCGGGTCCAGGGGGGCGGATGAGCAGTTCTTC; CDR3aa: CASRTGTSGSRGADEQFF
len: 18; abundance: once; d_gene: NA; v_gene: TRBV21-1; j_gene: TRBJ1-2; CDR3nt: TGTGCCAGCAGCAGAGTTCACCTAAGGACAGTTCGGGCCCGTGGCTACACCTTC; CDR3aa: CASSRVHLRTVRARGYTF
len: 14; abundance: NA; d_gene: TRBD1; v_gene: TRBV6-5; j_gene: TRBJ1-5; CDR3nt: TGTGCCTGCCAACAGGGGATCGGCAATCAGCCCCAGCATTTT; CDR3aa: CACQQGIGNQPQHF
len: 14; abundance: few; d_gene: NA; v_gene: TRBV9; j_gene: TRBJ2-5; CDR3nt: TGTGCCAGCAGCGTAGCTACCGGGTCGGAGACCCAGTACTTC; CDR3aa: CASSVATGSETQYF
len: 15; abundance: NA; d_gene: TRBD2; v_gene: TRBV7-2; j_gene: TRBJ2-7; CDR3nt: TGTGCCAGCAGCTCCCCGCCTAGCGGGGCCTACGAGCAGTACTTC; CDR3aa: CASSSPPSGAYEQYF